This TCR beta chain is from a study of blood T cell repertoires in COVID-19. Measured with immunoSEQ multiplex PCR; TCRdb has only the in-frame clones, and not every one. The sample has fewer than 250,000 clones, around 90% seen once; the top ten hold 5.5% to 8%. CDR1 and CDR2 from the germline V gene are SGHVS and FNYEAQ. V was cut by 5 bases and J by 1 base, with 15 bases left in between. The CDR3 consists of 15 residues. The source of this sequence is a man between 60 and 75 years old who had recovered from COVID-19. The chain has TRBV7-6 and TRBJ2-7, with D tentatively TRBD1 (7 bases). Sequencing was performed on peripheral blood. The chain's CDR3 is CASSRQGRGSYEQYF. The CDR3 DNA follows: TGTGCCAGCAGCCGACAGGGCCGGGGGTCCTACGAGCAGTACTTC. Complete variable domain (other parts from reference TRBV7-6 and TRBJ2-7): GAGVSQSPRYKVTKRGQDVALRCDPISGHVSLYWYRQALGQGPEFLTYFNYEAQQDKSGLPNDRFSAERPEGSISTLTIQRTEQRDSAMYRCASSRQGRGSYEQYFGPGTRLTVT.